This T cell receptor (beta chain) comes out of a study of technical replicates of blood from a few donors. Measured with immunoSEQ multiplex PCR; TCRdb has only the in-frame clones, and not every one. The sample has 74,000 or so clones; roughly 91% are singletons. This CDR3 is 14 amino acids long. With V trimmed by 8 bases and J by 4 bases, 11 bases remained unmatched. Germline V gives CDR1 MDHEN, CDR2 SYDVKM. The clonotype comes from a human donor in good health. The sample was T cells isolated from PBMCs. The chain links TRBV28 to TRBJ2-7; the match to TRBD1 covers 7 bases. This chain's CDR3 is CASRDSGFIYEQYF. CDR3 coding DNA: TGTGCCAGCCGGGACAGCGGTTTTATTTACGAGCAGTACTTC.